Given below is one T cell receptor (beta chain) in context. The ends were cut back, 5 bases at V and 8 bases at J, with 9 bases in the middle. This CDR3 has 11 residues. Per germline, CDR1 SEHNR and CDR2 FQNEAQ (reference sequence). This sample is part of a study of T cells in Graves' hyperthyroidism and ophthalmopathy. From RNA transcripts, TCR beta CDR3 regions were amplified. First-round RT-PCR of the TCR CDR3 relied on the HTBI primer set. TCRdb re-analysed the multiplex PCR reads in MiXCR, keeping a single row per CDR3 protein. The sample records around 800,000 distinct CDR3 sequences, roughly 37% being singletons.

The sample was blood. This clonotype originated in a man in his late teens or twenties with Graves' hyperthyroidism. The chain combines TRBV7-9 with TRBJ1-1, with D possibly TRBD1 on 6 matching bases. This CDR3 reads CASSRDNEAFF. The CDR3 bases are TGTGCCAGCAGCCGGGACAACGAAGCTTTCTTT. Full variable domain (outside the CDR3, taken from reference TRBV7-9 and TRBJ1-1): DTGVSQNPRHKITKRGQNVTFRCDPISEHNRLYWYRQTLGQGPEFLTYFQNEAQLEKSRLLSDRFSAERPKGSFSTLEIQRTEQGDSAMYLCASSRDNEAFFGQGTRLTVV.